This TCR beta chain was obtained from a study of blood T cell repertoires in COVID-19. Study information: Spain, Italy and the United States supplied samples that represented acute and convalescent COVID-19.

The CDR3 is 16 amino acids. CDR1 and CDR2 from the germline V gene are LNHDA and SQIVND (reference sequence). V was shortened by 5 bases and J by 0 bases, with 14 bases between the two germline ends. Original handling: Estimates of nucleated cell counts were drawn from the amplification of reference gene primers. Assay used: immunoSEQ multiplex PCR; TCRdb lists only in-frame clones, some missing. D and trimming were read from the DNA, whereas the V and J calls and clone size are those reported in that table. The table records about 160,000 clones, approximately 88% of them present only once. The sample consisted of peripheral blood. This sequence joins TRBV19 and TRBJ1-3; D remains unclear. This TCR derives from a woman of 80 years or more with active or convalescent COVID-19. This CDR3 reads CASSQQRSFSGNTIYF. CDR3 nucleotides: TGTGCCAGTAGTCAGCAACGGAGCTTCTCTGGAAACACCATATATTTT.